This T cell receptor beta chain was found in a study of shared clonotypes between healthy human individuals. Study in general: A donor's plate count was three for CD4 naive and three for CD4 memory; CD8 naive had two and CD8 memory one. Points from the study as a whole: Naive subsets tended to show greater estimated richness than memory subsets. At large depth, rarefaction still showed sorted-subset sequencing to be incomplete.

This CDR3 region has 14 residues. The V gene end was trimmed by 7 bases and the J gene end by 5 bases; junction bases not matched to a gene: 10. Per the germline V gene, CDR1 is SGHRS and CDR2 is YFSETQ. Notes on this clone: Its matching antigen is unknown.

It was at deep level that the assay was run. Assay used: immunoSEQ multiplex PCR; TCRdb lists only in-frame clones, some missing. This sample has over a million clones; more than 75% occur once, and the top ten carry more than 0.45%. The sequence was obtained from a man aged 18 to 35 in good health. Some clones in this sample may be carry-over from other donors' samples. The sample was memory CD4+ T cells from PBMCs. Documented subset: CD45RA-negative fraction. The chain links TRBV5-1 to TRBJ1-1, with 8 bases lining up with TRBD1. CDR3 loop: CASRSGGSLTEAFF. CDR3 DNA sequence: TGCGCCAGCCGGTCAGGGGGCAGTTTGACTGAAGCTTTCTTT. The entire variable domain, with the rest obtained from reference TRBV5-1 and TRBJ1-1, is as follows: KAGVTQTPRYLIKTRGQQVTLSCSPISGHRSVSWYQQTPGQGLQFLFEYFSETQRNKGNFPGRFSGRQFSNSRSEMNVSTLELGDSALYLCASRSGGSLTEAFFGQGTRLTVV.